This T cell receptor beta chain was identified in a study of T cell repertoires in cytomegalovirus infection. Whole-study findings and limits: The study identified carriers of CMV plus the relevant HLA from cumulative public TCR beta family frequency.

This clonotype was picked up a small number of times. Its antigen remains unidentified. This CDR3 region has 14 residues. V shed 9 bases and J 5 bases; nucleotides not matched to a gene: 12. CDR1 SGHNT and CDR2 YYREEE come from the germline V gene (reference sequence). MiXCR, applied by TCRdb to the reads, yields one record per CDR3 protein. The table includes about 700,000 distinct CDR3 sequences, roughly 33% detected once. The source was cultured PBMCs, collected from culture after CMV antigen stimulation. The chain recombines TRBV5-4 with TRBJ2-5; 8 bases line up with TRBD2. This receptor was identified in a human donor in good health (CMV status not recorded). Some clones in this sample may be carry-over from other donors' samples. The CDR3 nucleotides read TGTGCCACCCAGCCTCGGGAGGGCCGGGAGACCCAGTACTTC. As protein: CATQPREGRETQYF.